Sequencing of this T cell receptor beta chain was carried out in a study of cytomegalovirus exposure and HLA in healthy donors. The study's findings and limits: A later analysis reportedly identified an Asian-associated ancestry cluster as carrying fewer N-insertions than the roughly 670-donor mean. Common viral pathogens (according to a later analysis) appeared linked to several of the most significant clusters. Within an earlier analysis, most TCR beta V segments proved productive either about 87% or about 30% of the time. According to reports, the classifier identified cytomegalovirus status with high specificity and sensitivity.

Concerning this clone itself: Its antigen is unidentified.

CDR1 is MNHEY and CDR2 is SVGAGI in the germline V gene. V was clipped by 6 bases and J by 8 bases, with 16 bases between them. This CDR3 is 13 amino acids long. PCR primers comprised 60 Vbeta and 13 Jbeta primers. TCRdb keeps only in-frame clones here, not all; method: immunoSEQ multiplex PCR. The table lists about 160,000 clones, roughly 79% of them singletons, with roughly 13% in the top ten. J is TRBJ1-2 and V is TRBV6-5; perhaps TRBD1 as D (6 bases). The receptor comes from a woman between 50 and 59 years old in good health and CMV-seronegative. What was sequenced was PBMCs. The CDR3 region is CASSNSGDSGYTF. The CDR3 nucleotides are TGTGCCAGCAGCAATTCAGGGGATTCCGGCTACACCTTC.